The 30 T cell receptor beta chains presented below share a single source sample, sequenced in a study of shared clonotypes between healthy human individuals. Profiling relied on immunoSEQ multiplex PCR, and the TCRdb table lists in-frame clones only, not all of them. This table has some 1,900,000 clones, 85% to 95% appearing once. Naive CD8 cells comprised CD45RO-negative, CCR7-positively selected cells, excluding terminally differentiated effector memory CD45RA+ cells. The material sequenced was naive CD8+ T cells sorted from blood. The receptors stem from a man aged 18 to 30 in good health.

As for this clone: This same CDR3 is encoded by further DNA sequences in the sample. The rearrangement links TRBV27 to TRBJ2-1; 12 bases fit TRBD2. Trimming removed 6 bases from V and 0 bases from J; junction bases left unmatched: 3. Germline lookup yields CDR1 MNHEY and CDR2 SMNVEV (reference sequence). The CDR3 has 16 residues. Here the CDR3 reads CASSLTSGSSYNEQFF. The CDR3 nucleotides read TGTGCCAGCAGCCTGACTAGCGGGAGCTCCTACAATGAGCAGTTCTTC.

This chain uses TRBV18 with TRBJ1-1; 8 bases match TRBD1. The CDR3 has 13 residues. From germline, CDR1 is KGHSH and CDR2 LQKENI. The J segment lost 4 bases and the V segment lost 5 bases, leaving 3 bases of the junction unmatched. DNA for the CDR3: TGTGCCAGCTCAAGACAGGGGAGCACTGAAGCTTTCTTT. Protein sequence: CASSRQGSTEAFF.

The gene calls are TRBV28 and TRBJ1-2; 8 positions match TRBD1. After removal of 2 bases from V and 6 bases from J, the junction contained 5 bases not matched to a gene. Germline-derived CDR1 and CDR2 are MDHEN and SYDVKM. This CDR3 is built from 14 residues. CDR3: CASSLQGAGDGYTF. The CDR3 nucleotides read TGTGCCAGCAGTTTACAGGGGGCAGGGGATGGCTACACCTTC.

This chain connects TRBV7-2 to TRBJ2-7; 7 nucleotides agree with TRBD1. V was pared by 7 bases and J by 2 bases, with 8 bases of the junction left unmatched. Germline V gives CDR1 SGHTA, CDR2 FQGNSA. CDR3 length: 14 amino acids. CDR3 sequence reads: CASTDGQDPYEQYF. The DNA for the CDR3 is TGTGCCAGCACCGACGGACAGGACCCCTACGAGCAGTACTTC.

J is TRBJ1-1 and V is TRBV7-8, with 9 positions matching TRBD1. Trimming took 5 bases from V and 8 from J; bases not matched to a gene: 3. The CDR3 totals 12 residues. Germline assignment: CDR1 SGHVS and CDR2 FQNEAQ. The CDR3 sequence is CASSHGTGEAFF. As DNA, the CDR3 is TGTGCCAGCAGCCACGGGACAGGGGAAGCTTTCTTT.

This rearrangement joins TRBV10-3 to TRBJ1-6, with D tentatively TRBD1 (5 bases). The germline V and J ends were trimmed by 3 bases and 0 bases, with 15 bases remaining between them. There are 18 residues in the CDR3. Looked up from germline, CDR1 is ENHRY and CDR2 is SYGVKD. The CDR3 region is CAISEILGAPSYNSPLHF. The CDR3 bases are TGTGCCATCAGTGAAATCTTAGGGGCTCCCTCCTATAATTCACCCCTCCACTTT.

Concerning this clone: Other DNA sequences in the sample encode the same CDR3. The CDR3 DNA follows: TGTGCCAGCTCGGGGGGGTTCTATGGCTACACCTTC. Translation: CASSGGFYGYTF. The V and J genes are TRBV25-1 and TRBJ1-2; a weak D match, TRBD1 (5 bases). The germline V gene encodes CDR1 MGHDK and CDR2 SYGVNS. Trimming pared 8 bases from V and 4 bases from J, leaving 11 bases between. This CDR3 comprises 12 residues.

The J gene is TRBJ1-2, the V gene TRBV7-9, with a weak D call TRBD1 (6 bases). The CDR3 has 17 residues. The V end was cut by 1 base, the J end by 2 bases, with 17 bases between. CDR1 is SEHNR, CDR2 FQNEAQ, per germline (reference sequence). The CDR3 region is CASSLVGGGQANYGYTF. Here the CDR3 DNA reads TGTGCCAGCAGCTTAGTTGGAGGGGGGCAGGCGAACTATGGCTACACCTTC.

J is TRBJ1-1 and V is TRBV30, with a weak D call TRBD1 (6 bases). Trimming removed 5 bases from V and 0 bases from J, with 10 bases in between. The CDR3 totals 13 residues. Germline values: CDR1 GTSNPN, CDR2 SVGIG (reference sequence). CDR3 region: CAWGQTMNTEAFF. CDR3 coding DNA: TGTGCCTGGGGACAGACTATGAACACTGAAGCTTTCTTT.

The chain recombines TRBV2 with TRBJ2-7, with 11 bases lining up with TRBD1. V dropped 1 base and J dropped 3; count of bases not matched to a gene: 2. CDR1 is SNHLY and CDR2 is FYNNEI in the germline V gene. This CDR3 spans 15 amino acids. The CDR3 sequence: CASSEVGQGDYEQYF. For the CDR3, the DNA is TGTGCCAGCAGTGAAGTGGGACAGGGGGACTACGAGCAGTACTTC.

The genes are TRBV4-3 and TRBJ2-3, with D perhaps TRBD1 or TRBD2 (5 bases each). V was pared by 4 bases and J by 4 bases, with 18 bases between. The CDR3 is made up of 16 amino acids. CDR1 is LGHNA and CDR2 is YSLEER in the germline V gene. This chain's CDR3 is CASSLFGTLVPDTQYF. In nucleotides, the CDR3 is TGCGCCAGCAGCCTATTCGGGACCCTGGTCCCAGATACGCAGTATTTT.

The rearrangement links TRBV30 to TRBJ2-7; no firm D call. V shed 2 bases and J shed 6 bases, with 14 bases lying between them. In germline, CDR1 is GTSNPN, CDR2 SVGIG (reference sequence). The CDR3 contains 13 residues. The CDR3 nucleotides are TGTGCCTGGAGTCTGCCACTTGGGATCGAGCAGTACTTC. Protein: CAWSLPLGIEQYF.

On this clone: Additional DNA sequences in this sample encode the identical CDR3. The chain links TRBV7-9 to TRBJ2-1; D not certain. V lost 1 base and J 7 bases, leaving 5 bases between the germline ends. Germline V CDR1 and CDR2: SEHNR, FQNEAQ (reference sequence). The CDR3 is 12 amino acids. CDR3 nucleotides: TGTGCCAGCAGCTTAGATGGGAATGAGCAGTTCTTC. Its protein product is CASSLDGNEQFF.

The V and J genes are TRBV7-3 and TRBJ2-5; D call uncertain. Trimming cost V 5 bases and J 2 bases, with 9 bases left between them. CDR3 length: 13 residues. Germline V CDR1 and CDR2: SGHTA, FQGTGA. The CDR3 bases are TGTGCCAGCAGCCCCGGACCACAAGAGACCCAGTACTTC. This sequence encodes CASSPGPQETQYF.

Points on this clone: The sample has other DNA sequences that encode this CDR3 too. The CDR3 spells CASSPGLAGTDTQYF. The DNA of the CDR3 is TGTGCCAGCAGTCCGGGACTAGCGGGCACAGATACGCAGTATTTT. The chain employs TRBV27 and TRBJ2-3; 11 nucleotides line up with TRBD2. The germline CDR1 and CDR2 sequences are MNHEY and SMNVEV (reference sequence). The trim removed 5 bases at V and 1 base at J, leaving 2 bases unmatched. The CDR3 totals 15 residues.

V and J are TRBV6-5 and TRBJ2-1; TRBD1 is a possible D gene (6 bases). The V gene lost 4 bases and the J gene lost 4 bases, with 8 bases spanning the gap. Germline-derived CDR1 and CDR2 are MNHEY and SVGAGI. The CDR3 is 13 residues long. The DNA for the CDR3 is TGTGCCAGCAGTTGGGGGCTATACAATGAGCAGTTCTTC. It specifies CASSWGLYNEQFF.

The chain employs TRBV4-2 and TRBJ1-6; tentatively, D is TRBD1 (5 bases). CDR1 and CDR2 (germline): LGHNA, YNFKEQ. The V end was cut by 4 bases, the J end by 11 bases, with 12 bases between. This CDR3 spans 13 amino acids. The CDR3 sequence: CASSLGPGAPLHF. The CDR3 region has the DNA TGTGCCAGCAGCCTGGGGCCCGGGGCACCCCTCCACTTT.

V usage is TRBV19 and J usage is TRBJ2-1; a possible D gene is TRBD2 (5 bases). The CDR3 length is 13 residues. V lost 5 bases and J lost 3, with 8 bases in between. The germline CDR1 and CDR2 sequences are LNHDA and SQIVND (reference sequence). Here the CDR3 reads CASSFGGYNEQFF. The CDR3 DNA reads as TGTGCCAGTAGTTTCGGAGGCTACAATGAGCAGTTCTTC.

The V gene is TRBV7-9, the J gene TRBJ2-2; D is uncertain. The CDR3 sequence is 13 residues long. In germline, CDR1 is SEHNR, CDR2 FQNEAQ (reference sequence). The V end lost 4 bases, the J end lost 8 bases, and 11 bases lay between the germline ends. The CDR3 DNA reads TGTGCCAGCAGCTCCTATATTGTGGGGGAGCTGTTTTTT. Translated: CASSSYIVGELFF.

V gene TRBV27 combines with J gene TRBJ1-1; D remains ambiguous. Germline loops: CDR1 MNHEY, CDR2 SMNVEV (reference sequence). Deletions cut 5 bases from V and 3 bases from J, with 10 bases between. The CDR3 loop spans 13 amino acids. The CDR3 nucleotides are TGTGCCAGCAGTCCCGGGAGGTACACTGAAGCTTTCTTT. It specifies CASSPGRYTEAFF.

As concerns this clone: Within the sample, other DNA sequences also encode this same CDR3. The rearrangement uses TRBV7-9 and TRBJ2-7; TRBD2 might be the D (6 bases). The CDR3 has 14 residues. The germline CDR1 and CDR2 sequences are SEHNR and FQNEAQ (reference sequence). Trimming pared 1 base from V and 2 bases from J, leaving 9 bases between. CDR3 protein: CASSLVSGAYEQYF. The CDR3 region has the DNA TGTGCCAGCAGCTTAGTTAGCGGTGCCTACGAGCAGTACTTC. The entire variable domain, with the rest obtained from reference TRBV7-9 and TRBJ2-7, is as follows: DTGVSQNPRHKITKRGQNVTFRCDPISEHNRLYWYRQTLGQGPEFLTYFQNEAQLEKSRLLSDRFSAERPKGSFSTLEIQRTEQGDSAMYLCASSLVSGAYEQYFGPGTRLTVT.

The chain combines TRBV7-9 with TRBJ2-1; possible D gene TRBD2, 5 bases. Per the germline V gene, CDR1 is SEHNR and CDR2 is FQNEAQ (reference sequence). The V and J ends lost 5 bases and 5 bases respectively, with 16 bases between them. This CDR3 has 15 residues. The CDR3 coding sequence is TGTGCCAGCAGCCCCACCGGGGAGCTGAACAATGAGCAGTTCTTC. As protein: CASSPTGELNNEQFF.

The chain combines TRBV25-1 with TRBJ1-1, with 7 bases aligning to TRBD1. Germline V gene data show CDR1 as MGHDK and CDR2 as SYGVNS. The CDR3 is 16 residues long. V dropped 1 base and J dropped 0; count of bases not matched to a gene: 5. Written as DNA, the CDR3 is TGTGCCAGCAGTGAATGGGGACAGATATTGAACACTGAAGCTTTCTTT. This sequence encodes CASSEWGQILNTEAFF.

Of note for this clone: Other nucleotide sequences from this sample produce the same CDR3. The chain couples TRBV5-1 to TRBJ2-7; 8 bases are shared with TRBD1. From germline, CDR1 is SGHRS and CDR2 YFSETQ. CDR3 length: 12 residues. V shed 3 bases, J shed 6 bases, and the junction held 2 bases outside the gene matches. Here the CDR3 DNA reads TGCGCCAGCAGCTGGACAGGGTCCGAGCAGTACTTC. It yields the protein CASSWTGSEQYF.

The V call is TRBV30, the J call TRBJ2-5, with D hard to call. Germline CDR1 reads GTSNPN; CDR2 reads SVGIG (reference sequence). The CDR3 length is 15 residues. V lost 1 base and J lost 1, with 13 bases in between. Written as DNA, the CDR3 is TGTGCCTGGAGTGGCGTCTTTCCCGGCCAAGAGACCCAGTACTTC. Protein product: CAWSGVFPGQETQYF.

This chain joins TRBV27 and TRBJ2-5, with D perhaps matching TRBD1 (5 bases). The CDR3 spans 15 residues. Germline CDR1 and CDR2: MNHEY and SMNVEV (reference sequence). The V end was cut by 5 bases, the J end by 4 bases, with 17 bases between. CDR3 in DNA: TGTGCCAGCAGTACTCAAACAGGCTTAGGAGAGACCCAGTACTTC. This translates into CASSTQTGLGETQYF.

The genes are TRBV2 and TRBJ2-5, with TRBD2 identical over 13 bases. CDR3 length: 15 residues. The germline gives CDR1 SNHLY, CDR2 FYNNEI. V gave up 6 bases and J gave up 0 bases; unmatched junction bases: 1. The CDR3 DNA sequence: TGTGCCAGCAGGGGGACTAGCGGGGACCAAGAGACCCAGTACTTC. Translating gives CASRGTSGDQETQYF.

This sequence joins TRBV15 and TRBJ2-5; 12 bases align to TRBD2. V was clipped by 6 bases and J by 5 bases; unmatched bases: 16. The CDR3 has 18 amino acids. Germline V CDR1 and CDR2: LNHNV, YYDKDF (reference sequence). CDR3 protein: CATSGLAGHGELPETQYF. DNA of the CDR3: TGTGCCACCAGTGGACTAGCGGGACACGGCGAACTGCCCGAGACCCAGTACTTC.

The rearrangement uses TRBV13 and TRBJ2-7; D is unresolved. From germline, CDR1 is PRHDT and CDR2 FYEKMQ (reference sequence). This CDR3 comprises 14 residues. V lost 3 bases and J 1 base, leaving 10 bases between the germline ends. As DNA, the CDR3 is TGTGCCAGCAGCTTTCGGATCCTTTCCTACGAGCAGTACTTC. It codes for CASSFRILSYEQYF.

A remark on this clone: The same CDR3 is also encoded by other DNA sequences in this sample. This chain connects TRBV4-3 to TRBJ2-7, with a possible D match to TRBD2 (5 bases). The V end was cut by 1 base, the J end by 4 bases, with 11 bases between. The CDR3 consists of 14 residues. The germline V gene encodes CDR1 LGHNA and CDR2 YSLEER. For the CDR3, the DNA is TGCGCCAGCAGCCAAGGGGGTGGCGGGTACGAGCAGTACTTC. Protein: CASSQGGGGYEQYF.